This T cell receptor beta chain derives from a study of CD8 T cells in ankylosing spondylitis. Molecular-barcoded quantitative 5'-RACE produced these TCR beta libraries. TCRdb called the 5' RACE reads again in MiXCR, with one record for every CDR3 protein. The sample has hundreds of thousands of distinct CDR3 sequences; 20% are singletons. The germline gives CDR1 SEHNR, CDR2 FQNEAQ (reference sequence). The CDR3 is made up of 15 amino acids. Between the trimmed V and J ends, which lost 3 bases and 13 bases, there was a span of 22 bases. Sequenced material: blood, either unsorted or a sorted T cell fraction (not recorded which). The chain uses TRBV7-9 and TRBJ2-1, with D possibly matching TRBD2 (6 bases). The TCR comes from a male donor with ankylosing spondylitis or in good health (not recorded which). DNA of the CDR3: TGTGCCAGCAGCTTTACTGAACAGACGTCGGGGGAACAGTTCTTC. Translation: CASSFTEQTSGEQFF.